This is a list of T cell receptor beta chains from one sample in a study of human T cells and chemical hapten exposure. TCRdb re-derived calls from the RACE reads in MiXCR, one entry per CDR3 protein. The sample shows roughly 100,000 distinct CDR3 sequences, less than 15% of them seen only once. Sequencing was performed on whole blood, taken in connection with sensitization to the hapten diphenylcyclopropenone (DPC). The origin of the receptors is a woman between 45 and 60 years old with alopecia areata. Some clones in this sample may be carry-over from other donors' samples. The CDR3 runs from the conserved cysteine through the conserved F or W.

cdr3_aa: CASTQVSYEQYF
j_call: TRBJ2-7
v_call: TRBV2

cdr3_aa: CASSENSGHQAQHF
j_call: TRBJ1-5
v_call: TRBV2

cdr3_aa: CSVERQVNTEAFF
j_call: TRBJ1-1
v_call: TRBV29-1

cdr3_aa: CASSPGQGALFEKLFF
j_call: TRBJ1-4
v_call: TRBV5-1

cdr3_aa: CASSSSTTYNEQFF
j_call: TRBJ2-1
v_call: TRBV6-2/TRBV6-3

cdr3_aa: CASSFTEGSDIQYF
j_call: TRBJ2-4
v_call: TRBV11-2

cdr3_aa: CSVRISGGGEFF
j_call: TRBJ2-1
v_call: TRBV20-1

cdr3_aa: CASSLGLDTDTQYF
j_call: TRBJ2-3
v_call: TRBV18

cdr3_aa: CASSSDRRNGYTF
j_call: TRBJ1-2
v_call: TRBV10-2

cdr3_aa: CASSSGPGEKLFF
j_call: TRBJ1-4
v_call: TRBV11-2

cdr3_aa: CASSVRGFLNQPQHF
j_call: TRBJ1-5
v_call: TRBV5-6